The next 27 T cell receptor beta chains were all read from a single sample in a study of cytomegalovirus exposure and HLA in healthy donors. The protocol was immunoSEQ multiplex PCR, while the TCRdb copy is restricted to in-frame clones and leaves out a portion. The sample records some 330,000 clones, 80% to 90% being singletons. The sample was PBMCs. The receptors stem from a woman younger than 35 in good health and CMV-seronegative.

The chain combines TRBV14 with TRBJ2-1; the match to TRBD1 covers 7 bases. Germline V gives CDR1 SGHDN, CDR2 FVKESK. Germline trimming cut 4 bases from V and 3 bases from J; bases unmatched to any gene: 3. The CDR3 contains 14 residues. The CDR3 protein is CASSLAGGYNEQFF. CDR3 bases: TGTGCCAGCAGCCTGGCAGGGGGCTACAATGAGCAGTTCTTC.

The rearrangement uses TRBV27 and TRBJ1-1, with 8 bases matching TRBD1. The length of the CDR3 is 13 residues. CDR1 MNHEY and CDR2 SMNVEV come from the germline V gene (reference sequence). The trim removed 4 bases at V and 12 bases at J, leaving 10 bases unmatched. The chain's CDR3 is CASSYGQGAMTFF. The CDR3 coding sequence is TGTGCCAGCAGTTATGGGCAGGGGGCGATGACTTTCTTT.

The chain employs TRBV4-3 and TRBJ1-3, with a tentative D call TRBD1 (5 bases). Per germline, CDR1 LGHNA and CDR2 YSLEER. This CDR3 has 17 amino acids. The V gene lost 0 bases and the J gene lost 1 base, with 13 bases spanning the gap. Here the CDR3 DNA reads TGCGCCAGCAGCCAAGATGGGGGGGTTGTATCTGGAAACACCATATATTTT. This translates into CASSQDGGVVSGNTIYF.

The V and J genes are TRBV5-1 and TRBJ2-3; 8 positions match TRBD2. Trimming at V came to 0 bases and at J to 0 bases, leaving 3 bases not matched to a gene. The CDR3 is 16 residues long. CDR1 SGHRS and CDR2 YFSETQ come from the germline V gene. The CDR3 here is CASSLVLAGSTDTQYF. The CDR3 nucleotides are TGCGCCAGCAGCTTGGTCCTAGCGGGCAGCACAGATACGCAGTATTTT.

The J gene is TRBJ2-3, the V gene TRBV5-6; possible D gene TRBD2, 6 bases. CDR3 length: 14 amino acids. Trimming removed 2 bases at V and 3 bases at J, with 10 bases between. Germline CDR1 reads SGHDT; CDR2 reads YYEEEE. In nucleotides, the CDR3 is TGTGCCAGCAGCTTAGGCCTAGCGACAGATACGCAGTATTTT. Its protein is CASSLGLATDTQYF. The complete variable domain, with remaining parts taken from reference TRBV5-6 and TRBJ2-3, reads DAGVTQSPTHLIKTRGQQVTLRCSPKSGHDTVSWYQQALGQGPQFIFQYYEEEERQRGNFPDRFSGHQFPNYSSELNVNALLLGDSALYLCASSLGLATDTQYFGPGTRLTVL.

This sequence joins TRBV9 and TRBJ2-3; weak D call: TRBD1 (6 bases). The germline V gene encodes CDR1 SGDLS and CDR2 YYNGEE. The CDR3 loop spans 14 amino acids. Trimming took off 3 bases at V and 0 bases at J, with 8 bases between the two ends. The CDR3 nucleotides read TGTGCCAGCAGCGAAACAGGGAGCACAGATACGCAGTATTTT. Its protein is CASSETGSTDTQYF. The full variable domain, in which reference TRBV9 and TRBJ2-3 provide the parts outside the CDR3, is DSGVTQTPKHLITATGQRVTLRCSPRSGDLSVYWYQQSLDQGLQFLIQYYNGEERAKGNILERFSAQQFPDLHSELNLSSLELGDSALYFCASSETGSTDTQYFGPGTRLTVL.

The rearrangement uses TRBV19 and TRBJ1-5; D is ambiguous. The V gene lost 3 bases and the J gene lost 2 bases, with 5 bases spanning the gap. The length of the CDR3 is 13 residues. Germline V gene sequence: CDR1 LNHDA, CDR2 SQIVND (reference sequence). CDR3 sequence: CASSMGGNQPQHF. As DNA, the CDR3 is TGTGCCAGTAGTATGGGCGGCAATCAGCCCCAGCATTTT.

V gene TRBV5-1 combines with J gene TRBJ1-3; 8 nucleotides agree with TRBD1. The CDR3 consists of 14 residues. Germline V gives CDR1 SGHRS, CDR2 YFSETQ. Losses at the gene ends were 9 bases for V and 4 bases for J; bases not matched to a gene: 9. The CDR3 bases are TGCGCCACCCCGTCGGGACAGGACGGAAACACCATATATTTT. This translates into CATPSGQDGNTIYF.

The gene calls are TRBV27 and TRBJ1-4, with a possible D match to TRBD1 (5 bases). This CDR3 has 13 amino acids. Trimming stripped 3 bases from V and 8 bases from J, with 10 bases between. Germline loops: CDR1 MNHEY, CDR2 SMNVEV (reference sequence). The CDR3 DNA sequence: TGTGCCAGCAGTTTGAAGGGGCGGGAAAAACTGTTTTTT. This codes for CASSLKGREKLFF.

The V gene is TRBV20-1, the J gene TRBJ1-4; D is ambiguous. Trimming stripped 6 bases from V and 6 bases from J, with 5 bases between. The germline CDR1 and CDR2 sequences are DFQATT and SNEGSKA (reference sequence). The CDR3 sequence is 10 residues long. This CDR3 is CSAAHEKLFF. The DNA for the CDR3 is TGCAGTGCGGCACATGAAAAACTGTTTTTT.

CDR3 region: CASGPRGLAGFNEQFF. DNA of the CDR3: TGTGCTAGTGGCCCGAGGGGACTAGCGGGATTCAATGAGCAGTTCTTC. This sequence joins TRBV12-5 and TRBJ2-1; 13 nucleotides align to TRBD2. Germline V gene sequence: CDR1 LGHNT, CDR2 FRNRAP. Germline trimming cut 6 bases from V and 6 bases from J; bases unmatched to any gene: 8. There are 16 residues in the CDR3. The full variable domain, rest sourced from reference TRBV12-5 and TRBJ2-1, is DARVTQTPRHKVTEMGQEVTMRCQPILGHNTVFWYRQTMMQGLELLAYFRNRAPLDDSGMPKDRFSAEMPDATLATLKIQPSEPRDSAVYFCASGPRGLAGFNEQFFGPGTRLTVL.

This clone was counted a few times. CDR3 amino acids: CSTLTGYEQYF. The CDR3, as DNA: TGCAGTACTCTGACAGGGTACGAGCAGTACTTC. The chain links TRBV20-1 to TRBJ2-7; 7 bases line up with TRBD1. Germline CDR1 reads DFQATT; CDR2 reads SNEGSKA (reference sequence). J lost 4 bases, V lost 8 bases, and 5 bases had no gene match. The CDR3 sequence is 11 residues long.

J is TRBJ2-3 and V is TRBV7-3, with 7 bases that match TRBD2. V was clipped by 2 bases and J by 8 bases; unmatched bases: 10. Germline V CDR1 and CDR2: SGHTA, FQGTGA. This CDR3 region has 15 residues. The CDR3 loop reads CASSLETAGGGTQYF. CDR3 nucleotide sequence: TGTGCCAGCAGCTTAGAGACGGCCGGCGGGGGTACGCAGTATTTT.

CDR3 amino acids: CASSRSGSYEQYF. In nucleotides, the CDR3 is TGTGCCAGCAGCCGTTCCGGGAGCTACGAGCAGTACTTC. The chain recombines TRBV5-6 with TRBJ2-7; the D gene is possibly TRBD2 (6 bases). The germline V and J ends were trimmed by 4 bases and 3 bases, with 11 bases remaining between them. The CDR3 sequence is 13 residues long. Germline CDR1 SGHDT, CDR2 YYEEEE.

The CDR3 coding sequence is TGTGCCAGCTCACCGACGGGACTAGCGGGAGGGCCGAAGTACAATGAGCAGTTCTTC. Translated: CASSPTGLAGGPKYNEQFF. The chain has TRBV18 and TRBJ2-1; 16 bases are shared with TRBD2. Germline CDR1 KGHSH, CDR2 LQKENI. The J segment lost 4 bases and the V segment lost 3 bases, leaving 9 bases of the junction unmatched. CDR3 length: 19 residues. The full variable domain, in which reference TRBV18 and TRBJ2-1 provide the parts outside the CDR3, is NAGVMQNPRHLVRRRGQEARLRCSPMKGHSHVYWYRQLPEEGLKFMVYLQKENIIDESGMPKERFSAEFPKEGPSILRIQQVVRGDSAAYFCASSPTGLAGGPKYNEQFFGPGTRLTVL.

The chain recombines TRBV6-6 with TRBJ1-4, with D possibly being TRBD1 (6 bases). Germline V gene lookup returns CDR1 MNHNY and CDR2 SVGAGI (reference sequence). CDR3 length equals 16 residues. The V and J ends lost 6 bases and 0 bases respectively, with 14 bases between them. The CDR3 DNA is TGTGCCAGCAGCAAAGGGACAAAAACAACTAATGAAAAACTGTTTTTT. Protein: CASSKGTKTTNEKLFF.

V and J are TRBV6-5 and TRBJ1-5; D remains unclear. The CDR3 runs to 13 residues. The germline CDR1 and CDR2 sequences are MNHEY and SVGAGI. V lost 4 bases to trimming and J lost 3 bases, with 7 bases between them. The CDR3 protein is CASSSLNNQPQHF. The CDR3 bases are TGTGCCAGCAGTTCCTTAAACAATCAGCCCCAGCATTTT.

The CDR3 protein is CAWSRGSGNIQYF. Here the CDR3 DNA reads TGTGCCTGGAGTCGGGGCAGCGGGAACATTCAGTACTTC. V is TRBV30 and J is TRBJ2-4; D is perhaps TRBD2 (6 bases). Trimming cost V 2 bases and J 7 bases, with 12 bases left between them. The CDR3 extends over 13 amino acids. The germline V gene has CDR1 GTSNPN and CDR2 SVGIG (reference sequence).

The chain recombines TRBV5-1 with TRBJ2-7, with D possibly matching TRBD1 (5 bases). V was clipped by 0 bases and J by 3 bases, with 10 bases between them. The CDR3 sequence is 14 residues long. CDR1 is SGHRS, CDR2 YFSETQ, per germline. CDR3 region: CASSLAVTGYEQYF. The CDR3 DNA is TGCGCCAGCAGCTTGGCCGTAACAGGCTACGAGCAGTACTTC.

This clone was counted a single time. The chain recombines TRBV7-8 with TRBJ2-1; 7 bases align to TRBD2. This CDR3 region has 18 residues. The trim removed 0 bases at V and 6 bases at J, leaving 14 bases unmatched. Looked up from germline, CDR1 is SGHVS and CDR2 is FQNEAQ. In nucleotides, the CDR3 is TGTGCCAGCAGCTTAGCGTTAGTAGCGGGCCCCCTTCGCAATGAGCAGTTCTTC. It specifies CASSLALVAGPLRNEQFF.

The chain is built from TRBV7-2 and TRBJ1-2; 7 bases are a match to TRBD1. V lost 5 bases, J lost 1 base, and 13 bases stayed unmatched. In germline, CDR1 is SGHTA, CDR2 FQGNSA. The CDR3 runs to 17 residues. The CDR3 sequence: CASSPGTEGVDNYGYTF. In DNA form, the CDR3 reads TGTGCCAGCAGCCCCGGGACAGAGGGGGTGGATAACTATGGCTACACCTTC.

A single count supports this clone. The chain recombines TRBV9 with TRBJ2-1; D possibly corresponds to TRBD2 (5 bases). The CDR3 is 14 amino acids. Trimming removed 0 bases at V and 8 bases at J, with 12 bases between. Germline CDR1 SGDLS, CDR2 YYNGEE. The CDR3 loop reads CASSVAVGADEQFF. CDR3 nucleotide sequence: TGTGCCAGCAGCGTAGCGGTGGGAGCCGATGAGCAGTTCTTC.

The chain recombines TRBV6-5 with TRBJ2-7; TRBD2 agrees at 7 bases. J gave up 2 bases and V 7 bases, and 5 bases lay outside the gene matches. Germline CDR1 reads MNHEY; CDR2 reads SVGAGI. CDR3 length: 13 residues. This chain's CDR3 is CASTGGHTYEQYF. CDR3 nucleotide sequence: TGTGCCAGCACGGGAGGACACACCTACGAGCAGTACTTC.

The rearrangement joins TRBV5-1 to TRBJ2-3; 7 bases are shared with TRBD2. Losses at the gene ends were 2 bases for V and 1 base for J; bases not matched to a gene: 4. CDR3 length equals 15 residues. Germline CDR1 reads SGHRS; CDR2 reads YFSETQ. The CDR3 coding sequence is TGCGCCAGCAGCTTAGGCGGGAGCGGCACAGATACGCAGTATTTT. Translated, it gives CASSLGGSGTDTQYF. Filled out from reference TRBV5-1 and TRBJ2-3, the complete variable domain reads KAGVTQTPRYLIKTRGQQVTLSCSPISGHRSVSWYQQTPGQGLQFLFEYFSETQRNKGNFPGRFSGRQFSNSRSEMNVSTLELGDSALYLCASSLGGSGTDTQYFGPGTRLTVL.

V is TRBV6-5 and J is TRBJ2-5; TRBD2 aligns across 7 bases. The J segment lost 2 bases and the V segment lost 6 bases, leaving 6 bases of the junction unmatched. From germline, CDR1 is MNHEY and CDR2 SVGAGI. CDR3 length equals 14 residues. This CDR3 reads CASSQQGGQETQYF. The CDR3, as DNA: TGTGCCAGCAGCCAGCAGGGAGGGCAAGAGACCCAGTACTTC.

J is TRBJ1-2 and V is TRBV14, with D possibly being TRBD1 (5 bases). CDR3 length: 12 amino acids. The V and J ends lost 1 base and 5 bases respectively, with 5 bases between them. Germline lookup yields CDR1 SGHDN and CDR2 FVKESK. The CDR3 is CASSQGQYGYTF. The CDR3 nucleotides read TGTGCCAGCAGCCAAGGACAGTATGGCTACACCTTC.

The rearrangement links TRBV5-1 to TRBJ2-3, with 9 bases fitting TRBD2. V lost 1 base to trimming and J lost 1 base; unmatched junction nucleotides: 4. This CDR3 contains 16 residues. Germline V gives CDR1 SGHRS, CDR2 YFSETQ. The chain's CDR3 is CASSLQAGGRTDTQYF. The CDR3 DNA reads TGCGCCAGCAGCTTGCAGGCGGGAGGGCGCACAGATACGCAGTATTTT.